This TCR beta chain emerged from a study of T cell responses to AZD1222 COVID-19 vaccine. Study context: Timing groups of about 4 and about 12 weeks for second doses were pooled.

With respect to this clone: What it recognizes is unknown.

Notes on the study in general: Repertoires were obtained only post-peak T cell response. Reportedly, close to half of spike-specific TCRs are directed against unmutated variant regions.

CDR1 and CDR2 from the germline V gene are SEHNR and FQNEAQ (reference sequence). The CDR3 sequence is 16 residues long. Trimming pared 4 bases from V and 3 bases from J, leaving 18 bases between. Method: immunoSEQ multiplex PCR; TCRdb's copy keeps in-frame clones and lacks some. The sample records about 150,000 clones, about nine tenths being singletons. The chain joins TRBV7-9 to TRBJ2-5; D is perhaps TRBD1 (7 bases). The source was peripheral blood, collected on day 0 of AZD1222 vaccination. The clonotype originates from an adult in good health. The CDR3 DNA is TGTGCCAGCAGCTCCTCGTGGAGGGGGCTCGAAGAGACCCAGTACTTC. Its protein product is CASSSSWRGLEETQYF.